Detailed here is one T cell receptor beta chain. This clonotype was picked up many times. What antigen it recognizes has not been identified. No clone much larger than this one lies a single base away; base qualities are absent. This sample was included in a study of breast tumors, draining lymph nodes, adjacent tissues (dated by TCRdb to the mid-2010s). Describing the broader study: The study compared TCR beta repertoires across tumor, adjacent nontumor tissue and axillary lymph nodes from breast cancer patients. In human breast cancer, the study set out to assess how tumor, surrounding tissue and draining lymph node repertoires relate to one another and whether T cells might be exchanged between them.

The axillary draining lymph nodes of breast cancer patients were the source of the lymph node samples. The data were produced on an Illumina HiSeq 2000. Multiplex PCR amplification was used to generate the TCR beta chain libraries. The amplified TCR beta chain products were analyzed by high-throughput sequencing. In TCRdb, the public reads were trimmed at Q25 with fastp and aligned with MiXCR, with productive beta chains retained. A single entry per CDR3 protein holds the most common genes and DNA from its merged rows. This sample gives under 150,000 distinct CDR3 sequences in total; around 20% of them show up just once. The ten largest clones take up about 2.2% of the sample. Results the study describes overall, beyond this receptor: The data were considered consistent with the idea that most tumor T cells come from the lymph node and then expand in tumor tissue. Tumor and nontumor tissue repertoires were found to be significantly more similar in luminal-like than in basal-like breast cancer. Tumor T-cell repertoires showed less diversity than lymph node repertoires and more diversity than nontumor tissue repertoires, and tumor T-cell repertoires showed preferential V and J gene usage. The conclusion that tumor T cells originate in lymph nodes was framed as consistent with a hypothesis rather than directly demonstrated.

The sample taken for sequencing was axillary lymph node tissue. The sequence was collected from a female donor with breast cancer. Some clones in this sample may be carry-over from other donors' samples.

The CDR3 sequence is CASGLAGVYEQYF. The nucleotides are TGTGCCAGCGGACTAGCGGGAGTATACGAGCAGTACTTC. The sequence joins TRBV10-3 to TRBJ2-7, with TRBD2 identical over 13 junction bases. After removal of 10 bases from V and 4 bases from J, the junction retains 4 bases not matched to a gene. CDR1 and CDR2 are drawn from the germline V gene: ENHRY, SYGVKD. CDR3 length: 13 amino acids, cysteine to phenylalanine. The entry retains the CDR3 DNA only, 39 bases that are in frame from base 1.